These 2 T cell receptor beta chains came from one sample sequenced in a study of cytomegalovirus exposure and HLA in healthy donors. The PCR was carried out with 60 Vbeta primers and 13 Jbeta primers. Produced via immunoSEQ multiplex PCR; TCRdb's table is partial and in-frame only. Of under 200,000 clones detected, 75% to 85% appear once; the ten largest clones hold 0.96%. The sample taken for sequencing was PBMCs. These receptors came from a girl aged 2 to 10 in good health and CMV-seropositive.

The rearrangement joins TRBV10-3 to TRBJ2-7, with a possible D match to TRBD2 (5 bases). The CDR3 has 15 residues. Germline CDR1 and CDR2: ENHRY and SYGVKD. V gave up 0 bases and J gave up 0 bases, with 9 bases separating them. CDR3 DNA: TGTGCCATCAGTGAGTCGGTGGGGAGCTCCTACGAGCAGTACTTC. As protein: CAISESVGSSYEQYF.

This chain connects TRBV9 to TRBJ2-5; weak D call: TRBD2 (5 bases). The CDR3 spans 14 residues. From germline, CDR1 is SGDLS and CDR2 YYNGEE. V dropped 3 bases and J dropped 5 bases, with 14 bases sitting between them. The DNA of the CDR3 is TGTGCCAGCAGCGCCGGGCTAGCCGTGGAGACCCAGTACTTC. It encodes CASSAGLAVETQYF.